The 19 T cell receptor beta chains below all came from one sample that was sequenced in a study of beta chain features in type 1 diabetes. The entirety of the isolated RNA underwent reverse transcription, so expressed TCRB transcripts were sequenced. Some clones are missing from TCRdb's copy, which holds only in-frame ones; the method was immunoSEQ multiplex PCR. The table includes around 350,000 clones, about 12% detected once. The sample comprised naive CD4+ T cells from blood. These receptor sequences come from a man aged 18 to 30 in good health.

The chain uses TRBV28 and TRBJ2-1; 9 bases align to TRBD2. The CDR3 has 14 residues. J gave up 9 bases and V 2 bases, and 5 bases lay outside the gene matches. Germline V gene data show CDR1 as MDHEN and CDR2 as SYDVKM. The CDR3 DNA reads as TGTGCCAGCAGTTTAGGGGGGACTAGCATTGAGCAGTTCTTC. It codes for CASSLGGTSIEQFF. Full variable domain (missing parts from reference TRBV28 and TRBJ2-1): DVKVTQSSRYLVKRTGEKVFLECVQDMDHENMFWYRQDPGLGLRLIYFSYDVKMKEKGDIPEGYSVSREKKERFSLILESASTNQTSMYLCASSLGGTSIEQFFGPGTRLTVL.

Here the CDR3 reads CASSGLQGADYNEQFF. Written as DNA, the CDR3 is TGTGCCAGCTCAGGGTTACAGGGGGCCGACTACAATGAGCAGTTCTTC. V usage is TRBV18 and J usage is TRBJ2-1; 9 bases align to TRBD1. This CDR3 is 16 amino acids long. V lost 5 bases and J lost 3; bases outside the gene matches: 8. Per the germline V gene, CDR1 is KGHSH and CDR2 is LQKENI.

This clone appeared a few times. The chain employs TRBV9 and TRBJ2-1; TRBD2 agrees at 10 bases. V lost 2 bases to trimming and J lost 4 bases; unmatched junction nucleotides: 3. This CDR3 comprises 15 residues. The germline V gene encodes CDR1 SGDLS and CDR2 YYNGEE. The CDR3 DNA sequence: TGTGCCAGCAGCGTGGGGACTAGCGAGTACAATGAGCAGTTCTTC. Its translation: CASSVGTSEYNEQFF.

This chain joins TRBV4-3 and TRBJ2-3, with TRBD2 identical over 9 bases. The CDR3 runs to 17 residues. Germline V gene data show CDR1 as LGHNA and CDR2 as YSLEER. V was clipped by 1 base and J by 4 bases; unmatched bases: 9. The CDR3: CASSQAPTSGRPDTQYF. As DNA, the CDR3 is TGCGCCAGCAGCCAAGCCCCGACTAGCGGACGCCCAGATACGCAGTATTTT.

This clone was detected only a few times. This chain joins TRBV5-6 and TRBJ1-2; no firm D call. V was pared by 0 bases and J by 3 bases, with 12 bases between. Germline CDR1 is SGHDT and CDR2 is YYEEEE. The CDR3 has 15 residues. The CDR3 sequence is CASSLDPGFHYGYTF. The CDR3 bases are TGTGCCAGCAGCTTGGATCCCGGGTTTCACTATGGCTACACCTTC.

The J gene is TRBJ2-5, the V gene TRBV5-6, with 7 bases fitting TRBD1. Germline V lookup: CDR1 SGHDT, CDR2 YYEEEE. J gave up 5 bases and V 4 bases, and 5 bases lay outside the gene matches. The CDR3 extends over 13 amino acids. Here the CDR3 DNA reads TGTGCCAGCAGCCAAGGACAGGTGGAGACCCAGTACTTC. The encoded protein is CASSQGQVETQYF.

The sample holds many counts of this clone. The chain combines TRBV7-9 with TRBJ2-3; the D is unclear. The CDR3 is 12 amino acids. Trimming removed 1 base from V and 6 bases from J, with 5 bases in between. In germline, CDR1 is SEHNR, CDR2 FQNEAQ (reference sequence). This CDR3 reads CASSLVGDTQYF. DNA of the CDR3: TGTGCCAGCAGCTTAGTTGGCGATACGCAGTATTTT.

The V and J genes are TRBV11-1 and TRBJ2-7; possibly TRBD1 for D (6 bases). The CDR3 spans 14 residues. CDR1 is SGHAT and CDR2 is FQDESV in the germline V gene (reference sequence). V was trimmed by 2 bases and J by 4 bases, leaving 12 bases between them. The CDR3 spells CASSLMGAPYEQYF. The DNA of the CDR3 is TGTGCCAGCAGCTTAATGGGGGCACCGTACGAGCAGTACTTC.

The chain is built from TRBV4-3 and TRBJ2-6; weak D call: TRBD2 (6 bases). The V end lost 6 bases, the J end lost 0 bases, and 21 bases lay between the germline ends. This CDR3 has 19 residues. CDR1 and CDR2 (germline): LGHNA, YSLEER. The CDR3 is CASSRYGGQRGSGANVLTF. The CDR3 coding sequence is TGCGCCAGCAGTCGCTACGGGGGTCAAAGGGGCTCTGGGGCCAACGTCCTGACTTTC.

This clone occurred a few times. The chain is built from TRBV5-4 and TRBJ1-2; 9 bases are shared with TRBD1. J lost 4 bases, V lost 0 bases, and 4 bases had no gene match. This CDR3 has 15 amino acids. Germline V CDR1 and CDR2: SGHNT, YYREEE (reference sequence). DNA for the CDR3: TGTGCCAGCAGCTTGGGACAGGGGGTTAGCTATGGCTACACCTTC. Translation gives CASSLGQGVSYGYTF.

Worth noting for this clone: The identical CDR3 is also encoded by other nucleotide sequences in the sample. The chain recombines TRBV18 with TRBJ2-1, with 7 nucleotides matching TRBD2. Per the germline V gene, CDR1 is KGHSH and CDR2 is LQKENI. The J segment lost 0 bases and the V segment lost 3 bases, leaving 2 bases of the junction unmatched. The CDR3 is 15 residues long. CDR3 nucleotide sequence: TGTGCCAGCTCACCGTCTAGCGGCTCCTACAATGAGCAGTTCTTC. Protein: CASSPSSGSYNEQFF.

This rearrangement joins TRBV28 to TRBJ2-7, with TRBD1 identical over 9 bases. Germline V gene lookup returns CDR1 MDHEN and CDR2 SYDVKM. The length of the CDR3 is 14 residues. The V and J ends lost 5 bases and 3 bases, in that order; junction bases with no gene match: 5. This CDR3 reads CASSIGTGNYEQYF. The CDR3 nucleotides are TGTGCCAGCAGTATCGGGACAGGGAACTACGAGCAGTACTTC. Full variable domain (remainder filled in from reference TRBV28 and TRBJ2-7): DVKVTQSSRYLVKRTGEKVFLECVQDMDHENMFWYRQDPGLGLRLIYFSYDVKMKEKGDIPEGYSVSREKKERFSLILESASTNQTSMYLCASSIGTGNYEQYFGPGTRLTVT.

The table lists this clone with a few counts. The chain has TRBV28 and TRBJ2-7, with D perhaps matching TRBD1 (6 bases). Trimming took off 5 bases at V and 2 bases at J, with 7 bases between the two ends. The CDR3 has 12 amino acids. In germline, CDR1 is MDHEN, CDR2 SYDVKM. CDR3 sequence (DNA): TGTGCCAGCAGTGGACAGACCTACGAGCAGTACTTC. As protein: CASSGQTYEQYF.

This clone has a handful of counts. The genes are TRBV6-5 and TRBJ2-7, with D possibly being TRBD2 (6 bases). Trimming shortened V by 5 bases and J by 7 bases, and 15 bases separated the two germline ends. The CDR3 is 13 residues long. Germline V CDR1 and CDR2: MNHEY, SVGAGI. CDR3 in amino acids: CASSRQGREEQYF. The CDR3 DNA reads TGTGCCAGCAGTCGGCAGGGCCGGGAGGAGCAGTACTTC.

This clone was recorded a few times. The V call is TRBV5-4, the J call TRBJ2-5; TRBD2 is a possible D gene (6 bases). Between the trimmed V and J ends, which lost 4 bases and 3 bases, there was a span of 13 bases. This CDR3 is built from 14 residues. Germline V gene sequence: CDR1 SGHNT, CDR2 YYREEE (reference sequence). The CDR3 protein is CASSLGRGKETQYF. The CDR3 DNA reads TGTGCCAGCAGCCTAGGACGGGGGAAAGAGACCCAGTACTTC. Complete variable domain (other parts from reference TRBV5-4 and TRBJ2-5): ETGVTQSPTHLIKTRGQQVTLRCSSQSGHNTVSWYQQALGQGPQFIFQYYREEENGRGNFPPRFSGLQFPNYSSELNVNALELDDSALYLCASSLGRGKETQYFGPGTRLLVL.

The chain couples TRBV14 to TRBJ2-5, with D possibly matching TRBD2 (6 bases). Germline V gene data show CDR1 as SGHDN and CDR2 as FVKESK. The V and J ends lost 4 bases and 2 bases respectively, with 17 bases between them. This CDR3 has 16 amino acids. The CDR3 DNA is TGTGCCAGCAGCCTAGCGGATTTGTTTTTACAAGAGACCCAGTACTTC. Protein: CASSLADLFLQETQYF.

The V gene is TRBV5-1, the J gene TRBJ2-7, with D perhaps TRBD2 (7 bases). Trimming removed 7 bases at V and 0 bases at J, with 17 bases between. CDR3 length: 15 amino acids. Germline CDR1 is SGHRS and CDR2 is YFSETQ. CDR3 coding DNA: TGCGCCAGCTCCAGGGGAACTAGCGACTCCTACGAGCAGTACTTC. Amino acids: CASSRGTSDSYEQYF.

This clone was found a few times. This chain connects TRBV19 to TRBJ2-5, with D unresolved. Deletions cut 6 bases from V and 13 bases from J, with 15 bases between. This CDR3 region has 11 residues. Germline V gives CDR1 LNHDA, CDR2 SQIVND (reference sequence). This CDR3 is CASSLGELRYF. DNA of the CDR3: TGTGCCAGTAGCCTCGGAGAGCTAAGGTACTTC.

The chain carries TRBV7-9 and TRBJ1-2, with D unresolved. The CDR3 contains 13 residues. V lost 3 bases and J 2 bases, leaving 7 bases between the germline ends. Germline V gene sequence: CDR1 SEHNR, CDR2 FQNEAQ (reference sequence). CDR3 sequence: CASSLARNYGYTF. The CDR3 bases are TGTGCCAGCAGCTTGGCCAGGAACTATGGCTACACCTTC.